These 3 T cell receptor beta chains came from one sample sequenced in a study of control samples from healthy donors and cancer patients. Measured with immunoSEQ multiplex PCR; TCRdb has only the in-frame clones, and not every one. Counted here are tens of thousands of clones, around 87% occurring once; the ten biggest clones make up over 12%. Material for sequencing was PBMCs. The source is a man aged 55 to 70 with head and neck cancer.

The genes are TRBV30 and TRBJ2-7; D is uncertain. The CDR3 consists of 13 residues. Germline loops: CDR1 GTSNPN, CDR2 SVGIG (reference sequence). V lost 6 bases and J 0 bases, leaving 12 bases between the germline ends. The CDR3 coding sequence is TGTGCCTGTTCGCGGCCCAGCTCCTACGAGCAGTACTTC. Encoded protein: CACSRPSSYEQYF.

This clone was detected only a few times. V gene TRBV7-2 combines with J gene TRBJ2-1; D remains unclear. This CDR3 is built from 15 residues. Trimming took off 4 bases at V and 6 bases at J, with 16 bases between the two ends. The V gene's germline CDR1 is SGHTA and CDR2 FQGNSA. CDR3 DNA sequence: TGTGCCAGCAGCTCGAGCCGGGCCGCGCTCAATGAGCAGTTCTTC. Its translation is CASSSSRAALNEQFF.

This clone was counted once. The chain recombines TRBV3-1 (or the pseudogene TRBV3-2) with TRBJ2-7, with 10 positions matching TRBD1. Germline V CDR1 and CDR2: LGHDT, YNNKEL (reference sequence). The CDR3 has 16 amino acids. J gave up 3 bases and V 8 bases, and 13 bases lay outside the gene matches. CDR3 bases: TGTGCCAGCCGCCGAAAAGGGACAGGGGAATACTACGAGCAGTACTTC. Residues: CASRRKGTGEYYEQYF.